The sequence of this T cell receptor (beta chain) was determined in a study of regulatory T cells in long-lasting Graves disease. Assembly of TCR beta libraries relied on iRepertoire HTBI primers together with Arm-PCR of CDR3 regions. TCRdb reprocessed the multiplex PCR reads via MiXCR and lists one record per CDR3 protein. The sample has more than 350,000 distinct CDR3 sequences; approximately 15% are singletons. Time point specified: newly diagnosed GD, antithyroid drugs for less than 3 months. The TCR library was made from RNA extracted from PBMCs. This clonotype was detected many times. V lost 0 bases to trimming and J lost 7 bases, with 6 bases between them. This CDR3 contains 11 residues. Per germline, CDR1 DFQATT and CDR2 SNEGSKA (reference sequence). These data are also associated with another study on T cells in Graves' hyperthyroidism and ophthalmopathy.

This receptor was identified in a woman younger than 45 with Graves disease. The specimen was peripheral blood mononuclear cells (PBMCs), collected at new diagnosis, from a patient treated with antithyroid drugs. This chain joins TRBV20-1 and TRBJ1-2; D is uncertain. The CDR3, as DNA: TGCAGTGCTAGAGATCGGGTTGGCTACACCTTC. Translating it yields CSARDRVGYTF.